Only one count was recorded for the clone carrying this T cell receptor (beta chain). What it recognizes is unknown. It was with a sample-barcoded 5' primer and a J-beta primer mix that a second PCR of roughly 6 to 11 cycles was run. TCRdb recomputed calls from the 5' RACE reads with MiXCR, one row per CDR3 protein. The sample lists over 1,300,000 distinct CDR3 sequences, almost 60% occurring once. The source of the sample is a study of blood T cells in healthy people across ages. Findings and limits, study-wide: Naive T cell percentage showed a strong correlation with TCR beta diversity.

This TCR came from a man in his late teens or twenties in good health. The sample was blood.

The CDR3 reads CASSRWSSTKQGAYGNTIYF. The CDR3 nucleotides read TGCGCCAGCAGCCGATGGTCTTCAACAAAACAGGGGGCGTATGGAAACACCATATATTTT. The chain is built from TRBV5-1 and TRBJ1-3; 9 bases line up with TRBD1. The CDR3 is made up of 20 amino acids. The germline CDR1 and CDR2 sequences are SGHRS and YFSETQ. The ends lost 4 bases at V and 3 bases at J; junction bases unmatched: 20.